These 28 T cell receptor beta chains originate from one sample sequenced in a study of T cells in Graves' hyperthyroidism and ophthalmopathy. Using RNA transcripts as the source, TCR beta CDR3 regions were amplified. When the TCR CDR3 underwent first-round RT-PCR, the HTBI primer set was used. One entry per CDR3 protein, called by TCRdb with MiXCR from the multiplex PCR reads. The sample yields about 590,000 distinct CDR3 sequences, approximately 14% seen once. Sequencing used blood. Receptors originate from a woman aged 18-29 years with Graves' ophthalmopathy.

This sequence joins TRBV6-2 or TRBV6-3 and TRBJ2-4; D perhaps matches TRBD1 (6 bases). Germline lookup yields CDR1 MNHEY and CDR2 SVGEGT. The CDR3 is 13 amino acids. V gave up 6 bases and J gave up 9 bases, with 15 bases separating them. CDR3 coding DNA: TGTGCCAGCAGCCGTCCCCCACAGGGCATTCAGTACTTC. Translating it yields CASSRPPQGIQYF.

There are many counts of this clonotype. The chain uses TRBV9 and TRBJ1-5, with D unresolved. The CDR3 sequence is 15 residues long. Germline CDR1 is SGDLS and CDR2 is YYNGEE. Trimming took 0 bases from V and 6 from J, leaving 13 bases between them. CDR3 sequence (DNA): TGTGCCAGCAGCGTAGCGCCTGAAATCGGTCAGCCCCAGCATTTT. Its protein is CASSVAPEIGQPQHF.

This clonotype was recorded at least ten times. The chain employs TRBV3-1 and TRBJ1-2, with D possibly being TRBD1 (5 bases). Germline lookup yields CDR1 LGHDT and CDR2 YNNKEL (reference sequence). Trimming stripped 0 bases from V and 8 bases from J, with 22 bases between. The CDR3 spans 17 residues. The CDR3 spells CASSQDAGTEGFEGYTF. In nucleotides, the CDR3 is TGTGCCAGCAGCCAAGATGCTGGGACCGAGGGATTTGAGGGCTACACCTTC.

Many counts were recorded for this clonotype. The DNA for the CDR3 is TGTGCCAGCAGTCAACAGGGTTCACTCAATGAGCAGTTCTTC. Translation: CASSQQGSLNEQFF. The rearrangement links TRBV12-3 or TRBV12-4 to TRBJ2-1; tentatively, D is TRBD1 (6 bases). V lost 5 bases and J lost 6, with 14 bases in between. The length of the CDR3 is 14 residues.

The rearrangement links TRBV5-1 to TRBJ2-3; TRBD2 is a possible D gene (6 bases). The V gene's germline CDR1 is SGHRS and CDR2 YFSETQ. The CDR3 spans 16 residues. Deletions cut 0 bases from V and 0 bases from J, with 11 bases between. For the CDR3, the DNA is TGCGCCAGCAGCTTGGGAGTAGCGGCCAGCACAGATACGCAGTATTTT. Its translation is CASSLGVAASTDTQYF.

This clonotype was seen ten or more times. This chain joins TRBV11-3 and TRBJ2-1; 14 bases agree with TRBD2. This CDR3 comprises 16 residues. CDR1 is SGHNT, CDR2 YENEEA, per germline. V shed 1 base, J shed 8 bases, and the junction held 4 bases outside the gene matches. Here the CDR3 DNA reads TGTGCCAGCAGCTTAGGGACGGGACTAGCGGGAGATGAGCAGTTCTTC. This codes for CASSLGTGLAGDEQFF.

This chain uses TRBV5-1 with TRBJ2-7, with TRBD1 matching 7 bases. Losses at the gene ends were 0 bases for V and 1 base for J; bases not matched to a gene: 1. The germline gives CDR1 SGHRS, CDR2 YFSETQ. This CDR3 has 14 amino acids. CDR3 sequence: CASSLEGQSYEQYF. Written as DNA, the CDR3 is TGCGCCAGCAGCTTGGAGGGACAGTCCTACGAGCAGTACTTC.

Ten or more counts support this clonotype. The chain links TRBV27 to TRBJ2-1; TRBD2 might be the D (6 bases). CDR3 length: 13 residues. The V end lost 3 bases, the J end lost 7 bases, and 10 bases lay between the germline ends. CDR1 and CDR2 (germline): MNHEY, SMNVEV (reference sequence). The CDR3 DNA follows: TGTGCCAGCAGTTTCTACGGGGGAAATGAGCAGTTCTTC. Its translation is CASSFYGGNEQFF.

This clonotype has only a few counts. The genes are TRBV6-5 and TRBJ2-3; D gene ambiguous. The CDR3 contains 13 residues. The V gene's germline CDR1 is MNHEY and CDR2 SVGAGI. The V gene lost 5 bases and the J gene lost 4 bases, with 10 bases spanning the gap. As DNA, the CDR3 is TGTGCCAGCAGTATACTCCGCGCAGATACGCAGTATTTT. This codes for CASSILRADTQYF.

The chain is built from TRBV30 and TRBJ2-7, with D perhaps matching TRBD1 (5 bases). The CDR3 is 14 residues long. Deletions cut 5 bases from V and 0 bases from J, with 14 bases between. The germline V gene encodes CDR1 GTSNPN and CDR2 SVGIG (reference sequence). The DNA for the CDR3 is TGTGCCTGGGGAAGCGACAGCAGCTCCTACGAGCAGTACTTC. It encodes CAWGSDSSSYEQYF. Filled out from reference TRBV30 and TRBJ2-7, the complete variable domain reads SQTIHQWPATLVQPVGSPLSLECTVEGTSNPNLYWYRQAAGRGLQLLFYSVGIGQISSEVPQNLSASRPQDRQFILSSKKLLLSDSGFYLCAWGSDSSSYEQYFGPGTRLTVT.

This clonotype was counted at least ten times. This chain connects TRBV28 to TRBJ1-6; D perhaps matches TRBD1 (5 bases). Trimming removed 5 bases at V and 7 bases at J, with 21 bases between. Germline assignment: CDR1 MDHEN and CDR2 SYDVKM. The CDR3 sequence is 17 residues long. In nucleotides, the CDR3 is TGTGCCAGCAGTCCCGACTCGGACGGAGGGGTAAATTCACCCCTCCACTTT. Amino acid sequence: CASSPDSDGGVNSPLHF.

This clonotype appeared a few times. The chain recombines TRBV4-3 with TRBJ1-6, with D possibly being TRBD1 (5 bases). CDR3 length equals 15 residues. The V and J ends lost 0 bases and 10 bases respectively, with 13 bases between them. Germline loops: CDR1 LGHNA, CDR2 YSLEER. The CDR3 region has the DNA TGCGCCAGCAGCCAAGATCGTGGGGGAGGGTCACCCCTCCACTTT. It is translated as CASSQDRGGGSPLHF.

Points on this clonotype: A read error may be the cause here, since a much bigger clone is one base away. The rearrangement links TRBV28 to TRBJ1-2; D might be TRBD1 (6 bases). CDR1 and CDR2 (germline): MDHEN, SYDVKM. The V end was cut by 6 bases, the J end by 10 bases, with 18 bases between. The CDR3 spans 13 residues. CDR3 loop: CASSPPGVSDYTF. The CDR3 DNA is TGTGCCAGCAGCCCCCCAGGGGTAAGCGACTACACCTTC.

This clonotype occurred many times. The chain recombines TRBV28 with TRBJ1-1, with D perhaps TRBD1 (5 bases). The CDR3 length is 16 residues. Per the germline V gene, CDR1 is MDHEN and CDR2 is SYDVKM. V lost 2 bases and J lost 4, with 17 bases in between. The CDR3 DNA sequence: TGTGCCAGCAGTTTAATGGGGACCTGGGGAAGCACTGAAGCTTTCTTT. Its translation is CASSLMGTWGSTEAFF.

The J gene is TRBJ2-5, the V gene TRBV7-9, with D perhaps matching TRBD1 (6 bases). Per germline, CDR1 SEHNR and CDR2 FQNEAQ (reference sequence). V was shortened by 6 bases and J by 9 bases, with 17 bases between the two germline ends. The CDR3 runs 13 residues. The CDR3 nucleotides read TGTGCCAGCAGTCTAATCTACAGGGCCCCCCAGTACTTC. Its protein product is CASSLIYRAPQYF.

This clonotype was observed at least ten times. This chain's CDR3 is CASSPDRSWDQPQHF. CDR3 coding DNA: TGTGCCAGCAGCCCAGATCGGAGCTGGGATCAGCCCCAGCATTTT. V is TRBV7-3 and J is TRBJ1-5; D is undetermined. V shed 5 bases and J shed 5 bases, with 16 bases lying between them. The CDR3 runs to 15 residues. Germline values: CDR1 SGHTA, CDR2 FQGTGA.

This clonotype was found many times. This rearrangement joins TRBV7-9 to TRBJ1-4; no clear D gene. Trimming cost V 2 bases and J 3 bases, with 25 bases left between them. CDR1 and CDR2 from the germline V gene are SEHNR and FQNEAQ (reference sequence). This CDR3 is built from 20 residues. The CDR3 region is CASSLSPGYILSVANEKLFF. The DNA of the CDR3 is TGTGCCAGCAGCTTATCGCCGGGATACATCCTTAGTGTAGCTAATGAAAAACTGTTTTTT.

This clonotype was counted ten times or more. The CDR3 nucleotides read TGCAGCGTTCGCACTAGCGTCCTCAATGAGCAGTTCTTC. As protein: CSVRTSVLNEQFF. The chain couples TRBV29-1 to TRBJ2-1, with TRBD2 identical over 7 bases. The CDR3 covers 13 residues. The germline V gene encodes CDR1 SQVTM and CDR2 ANQGSEA. J gave up 6 bases and V 5 bases, and 7 bases lay outside the gene matches.

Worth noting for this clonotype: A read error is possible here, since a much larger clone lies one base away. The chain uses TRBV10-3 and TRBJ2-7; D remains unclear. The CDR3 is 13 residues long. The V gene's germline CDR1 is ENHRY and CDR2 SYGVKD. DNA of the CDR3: TGTGCCATCAGTGTTTCTCCTTCCTACGGGCAGTACTTC. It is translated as CAISVSPSYGQYF.

The CDR3 reads CASSLVSTVRTGYGYTF. The CDR3 DNA reads as TGTGCCAGCAGCTTAGTTTCCACCGTTCGGACAGGGTATGGCTACACCTTC. The V and J genes are TRBV7-9 and TRBJ1-2, with 8 nucleotides matching TRBD1. There are 17 residues in the CDR3. J gave up 5 bases and V 1 base, and 12 bases lay outside the gene matches. Germline V gene lookup returns CDR1 SEHNR and CDR2 FQNEAQ (reference sequence).

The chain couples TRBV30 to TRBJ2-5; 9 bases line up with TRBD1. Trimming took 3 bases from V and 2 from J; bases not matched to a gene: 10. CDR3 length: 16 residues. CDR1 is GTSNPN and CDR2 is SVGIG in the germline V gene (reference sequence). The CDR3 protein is CAWSPGQGGVQETQYF. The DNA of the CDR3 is TGTGCCTGGAGCCCGGGACAGGGAGGGGTACAAGAGACCCAGTACTTC.

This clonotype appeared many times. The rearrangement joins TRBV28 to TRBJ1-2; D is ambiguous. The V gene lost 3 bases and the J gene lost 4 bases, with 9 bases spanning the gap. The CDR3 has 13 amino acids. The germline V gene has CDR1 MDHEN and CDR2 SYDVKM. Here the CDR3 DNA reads TGTGCCAGCAGTTTCGGACGGTCCTATGGCTACACCTTC. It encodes CASSFGRSYGYTF.

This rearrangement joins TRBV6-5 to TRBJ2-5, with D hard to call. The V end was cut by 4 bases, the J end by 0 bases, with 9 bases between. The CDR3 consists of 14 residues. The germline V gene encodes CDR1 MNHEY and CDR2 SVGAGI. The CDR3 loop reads CASSLTINQETQYF. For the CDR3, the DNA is TGTGCCAGCAGTTTAACTATAAACCAAGAGACCCAGTACTTC.

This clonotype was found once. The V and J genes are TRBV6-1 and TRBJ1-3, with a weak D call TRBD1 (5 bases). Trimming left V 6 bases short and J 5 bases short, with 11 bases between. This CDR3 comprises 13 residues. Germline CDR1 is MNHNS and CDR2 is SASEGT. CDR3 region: CASSMGLRNTIYF. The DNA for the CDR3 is TGTGCCAGCAGCATGGGACTTAGAAACACCATATATTTT.

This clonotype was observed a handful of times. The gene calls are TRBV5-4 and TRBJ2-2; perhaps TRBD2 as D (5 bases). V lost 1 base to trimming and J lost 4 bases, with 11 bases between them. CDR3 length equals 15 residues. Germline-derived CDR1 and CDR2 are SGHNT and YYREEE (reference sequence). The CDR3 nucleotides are TGTGCCAGCAGCTTGATGCTAGCCGGCACCGGGGAGCTGTTTTTT. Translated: CASSLMLAGTGELFF.

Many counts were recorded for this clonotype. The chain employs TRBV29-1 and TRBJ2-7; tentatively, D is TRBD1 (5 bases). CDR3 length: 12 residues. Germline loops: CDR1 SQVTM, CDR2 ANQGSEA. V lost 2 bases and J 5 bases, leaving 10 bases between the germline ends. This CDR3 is CSVETTGNEQYF. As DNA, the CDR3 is TGCAGCGTTGAAACCACAGGAAACGAGCAGTACTTC.

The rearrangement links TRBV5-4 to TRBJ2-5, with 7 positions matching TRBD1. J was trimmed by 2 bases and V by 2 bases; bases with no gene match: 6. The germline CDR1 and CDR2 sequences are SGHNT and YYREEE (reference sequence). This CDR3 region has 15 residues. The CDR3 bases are TGTGCCAGCAGCTTATATGACAGGGTACAAGAGACCCAGTACTTC. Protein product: CASSLYDRVQETQYF. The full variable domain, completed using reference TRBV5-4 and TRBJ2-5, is ETGVTQSPTHLIKTRGQQVTLRCSSQSGHNTVSWYQQALGQGPQFIFQYYREEENGRGNFPPRFSGLQFPNYSSELNVNALELDDSALYLCASSLYDRVQETQYFGPGTRLLVL.

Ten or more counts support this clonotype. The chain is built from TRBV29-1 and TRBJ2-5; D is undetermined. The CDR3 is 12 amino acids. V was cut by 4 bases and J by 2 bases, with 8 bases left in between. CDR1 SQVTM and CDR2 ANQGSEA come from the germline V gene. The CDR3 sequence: CSVVGEQETQYF. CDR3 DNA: TGCAGCGTTGTAGGAGAACAAGAGACCCAGTACTTC.